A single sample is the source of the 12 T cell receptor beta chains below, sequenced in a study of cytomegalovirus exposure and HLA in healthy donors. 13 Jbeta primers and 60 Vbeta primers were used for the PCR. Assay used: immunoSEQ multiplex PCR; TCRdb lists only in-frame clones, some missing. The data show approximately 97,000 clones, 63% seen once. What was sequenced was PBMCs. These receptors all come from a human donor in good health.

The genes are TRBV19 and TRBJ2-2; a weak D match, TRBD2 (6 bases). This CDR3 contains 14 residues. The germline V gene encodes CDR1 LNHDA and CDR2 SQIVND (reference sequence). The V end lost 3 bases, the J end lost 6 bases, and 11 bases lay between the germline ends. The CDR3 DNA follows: TGTGCCAGTAGTATTCCCGGACTATCCGGGGAGCTGTTTTTT. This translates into CASSIPGLSGELFF.

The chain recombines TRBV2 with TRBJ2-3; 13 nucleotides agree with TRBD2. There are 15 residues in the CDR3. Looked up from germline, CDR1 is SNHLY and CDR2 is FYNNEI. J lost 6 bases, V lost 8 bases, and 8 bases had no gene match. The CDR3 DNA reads TGTGCCAGCGCTCTACGGACTAGCGGGAGTGATACGCAGTATTTT. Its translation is CASALRTSGSDTQYF. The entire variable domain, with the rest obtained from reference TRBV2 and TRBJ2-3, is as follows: EPEVTQTPSHQVTQMGQEVILRCVPISNHLYFYWYRQILGQKVEFLVSFYNNEISEKSEIFDDQFSVERPDGSNFTLKIRSTKLEDSAMYFCASALRTSGSDTQYFGPGTRLTVL.

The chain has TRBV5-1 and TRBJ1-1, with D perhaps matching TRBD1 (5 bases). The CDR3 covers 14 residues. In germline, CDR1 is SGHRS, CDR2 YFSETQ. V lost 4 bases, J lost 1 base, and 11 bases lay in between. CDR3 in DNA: TGCGCCAGCAGCCAACAGACAGCGAACACTGAAGCTTTCTTT. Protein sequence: CASSQQTANTEAFF.

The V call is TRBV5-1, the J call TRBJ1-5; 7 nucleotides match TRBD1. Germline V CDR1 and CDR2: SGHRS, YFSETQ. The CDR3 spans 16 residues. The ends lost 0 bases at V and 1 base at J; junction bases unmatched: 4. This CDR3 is CASSLAGGESNQPQHF. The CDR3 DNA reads TGCGCCAGCAGCTTGGCAGGGGGAGAGAGCAATCAGCCCCAGCATTTT.

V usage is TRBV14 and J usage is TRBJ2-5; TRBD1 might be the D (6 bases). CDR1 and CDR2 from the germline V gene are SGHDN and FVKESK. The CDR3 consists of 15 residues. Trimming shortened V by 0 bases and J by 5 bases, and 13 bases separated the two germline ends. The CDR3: CASSQEVPGVETQYF. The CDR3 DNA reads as TGTGCCAGCAGCCAAGAAGTCCCAGGGGTCGAGACCCAGTACTTC.

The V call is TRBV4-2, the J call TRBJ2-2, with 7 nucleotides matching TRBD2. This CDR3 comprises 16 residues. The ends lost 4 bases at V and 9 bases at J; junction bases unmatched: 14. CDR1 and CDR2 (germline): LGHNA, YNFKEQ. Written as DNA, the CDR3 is TGTGCCAGCAGCCCGCATGGTCGCGGGGGTCCCCGGGAGCTGTTTTTT. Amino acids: CASSPHGRGGPRELFF.

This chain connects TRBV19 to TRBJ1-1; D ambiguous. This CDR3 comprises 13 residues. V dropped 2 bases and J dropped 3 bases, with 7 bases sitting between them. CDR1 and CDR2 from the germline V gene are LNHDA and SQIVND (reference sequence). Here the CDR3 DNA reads TGTGCCAGTAGTATAATCCAGGACACTGAAGCTTTCTTT. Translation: CASSIIQDTEAFF.

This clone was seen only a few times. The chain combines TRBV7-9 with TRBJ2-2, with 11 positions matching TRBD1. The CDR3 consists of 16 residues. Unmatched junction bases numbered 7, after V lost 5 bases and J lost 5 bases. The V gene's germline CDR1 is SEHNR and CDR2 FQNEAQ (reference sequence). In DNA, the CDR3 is TGTGCCAGCAGCCCACCGGACAGGGGGCTAACCGGGGAGCTGTTTTTT. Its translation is CASSPPDRGLTGELFF.

CDR3 sequence (DNA): TGCGCCAGCAGCATGGGACAGGGGGGATACAATGAGCAGTTCTTC. It encodes CASSMGQGGYNEQFF. The chain uses TRBV5-1 and TRBJ2-1, with 11 bases fitting TRBD1. Unmatched junction bases numbered 4, after V lost 4 bases and J lost 4 bases. The CDR3 extends over 15 amino acids. Germline V gene data show CDR1 as SGHRS and CDR2 as YFSETQ.

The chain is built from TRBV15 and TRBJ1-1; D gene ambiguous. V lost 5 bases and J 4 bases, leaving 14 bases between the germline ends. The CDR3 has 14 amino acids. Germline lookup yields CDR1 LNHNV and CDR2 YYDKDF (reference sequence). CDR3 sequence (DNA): TGTGCCACCAGCGCTTACCCGCCGGTCACTGAAGCTTTCTTT. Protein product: CATSAYPPVTEAFF.

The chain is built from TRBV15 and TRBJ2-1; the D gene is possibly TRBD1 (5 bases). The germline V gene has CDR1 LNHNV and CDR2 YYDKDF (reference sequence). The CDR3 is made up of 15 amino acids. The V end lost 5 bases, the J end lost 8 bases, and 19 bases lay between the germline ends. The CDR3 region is CATSYMTVGRDEQFF. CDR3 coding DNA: TGTGCCACCAGCTATATGACAGTTGGTCGGGATGAGCAGTTCTTC.

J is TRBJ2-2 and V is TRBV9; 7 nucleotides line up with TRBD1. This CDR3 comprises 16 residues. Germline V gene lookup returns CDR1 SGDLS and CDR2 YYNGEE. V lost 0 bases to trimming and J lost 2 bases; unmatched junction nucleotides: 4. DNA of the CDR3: TGTGCCAGCAGCGTAGCTAGGGACAGAAACACCGGGGAGCTGTTTTTT. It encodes CASSVARDRNTGELFF.